This T cell receptor (beta chain) came from a study of shared clonotypes between healthy human individuals. The naive CD8 subset, CD45RO-negative cells positively selected for CCR7, excluded terminally differentiated effector memory CD45RA+ cells. Assay used: immunoSEQ multiplex PCR; TCRdb lists only in-frame clones, some missing. The sample yields about 2.2 million clones, just under 95% seen once. Study outcomes and limitations: Among donors, the sharing of clonotypes was expected to be influenced by sequencing depth. Generally, naive subsets came out with larger estimated richness than memory subsets.

A remark on this clone: Its antigen is still unknown.

Germline V lookup: CDR1 MDHEN, CDR2 SYDVKM. This CDR3 is 15 amino acids long. Unmatched junction bases numbered 5, after V lost 3 bases and J lost 2 bases. The source material was naive CD8+ T cells from PBMCs. The V and J genes are TRBV28 and TRBJ2-3, with 7 bases lining up with TRBD2. This clonotype was obtained from a man between 18 and 29 years old in good health. Some clones in this sample may be carry-over from other donors' samples. The CDR3 DNA reads as TGTGCCAGCAGTTTTAGGGCGGGAGCCACAGATACGCAGTATTTT. Protein sequence: CASSFRAGATDTQYF.